The source of this T cell receptor beta chain is a study of blood T cell repertoires in COVID-19 (TCRdb year 2020). About the study as a whole: Collaborator samples came from the United States, Italy and Spain and covered acute and convalescent phases of COVID-19. Samples came from the ongoing ImmuneRACE study (first 160 participants) plus 1,254 subjects from 6 global collaborators. A de-identified subject ID, COVID-19 status, age in years and sex were almost always included in the sample metadata. HLA class I and class II types, where available, came from metadata supplied by the sample provider rather than from assay-based typing. A freely available public database, intended as a resource for researchers studying the immune response to SARS-CoV-2, is where the repertoires were released. The material from the prospective study consisted of cDNA or gDNA derived from T cells, B-cell-depleted T cells, or PBMCs. Deeply sampled blood TCRbeta repertoires from subjects exposed to, actively infected with, or recovered from COVID-19 were included in the dataset. General study outcomes and caveats: Clinical and demographic metadata were provided uncurated, with the amount varying by source and participant.

In regard to this clone: Its target antigen remains unknown. There are no base qualities to consult, and no much larger clone falls within one base.

TCRbeta CDR3 regions were amplified from genomic DNA using the immunoSEQ Assay, a bias-controlled multiplex PCR. The authors processed their data as follows. Within the assay, amplification of reference gene primers was used to estimate how many nucleated cells each sample contained. To quantify the absolute abundance of each unique TCRbeta CDR3 rearrangement, sequence reads were collapsed and filtered. For each sample, productive Simpson clonality was calculated by taking the square root of Simpson's diversity index across productive rearrangements. Not all clones reach the TCRdb copy of this immuneACCESS table, which keeps in-frame sequences only. Checked studies attribute under half of the gap to unresolved V genes and leave the rest unexplained. The V and J calls and clone size come from that table; D and trimming were worked out from the DNA. This sample lists around 220,000 clones; roughly 88% were detected once. The ten most abundant clones make up about 1.5% of the sample.

The collaborating institutions used their own protocols to collect whole blood in K2EDTA tubes. For TCRbeta analysis, collaborator samples were shipped as frozen whole blood, as isolated PBMCs, or as DNA extracted from either sample type. Sequenced: peripheral blood. This clonotype was obtained from a man aged 18 to 29 with active or convalescent COVID-19.

For the CDR3, the sequence is CASSLAGQAYNEQFF. Read as DNA, the sequence is TGTGCCAGCAGCTTAGCCGGACAGGCGTACAATGAGCAGTTCTTC. The chain was built from TRBV7-8 and TRBJ2-1; 7 bases in between match TRBD1. The germline V gene specifies SGHVS as CDR1 and FQNEAQ as CDR2. Reading from cysteine to phenylalanine, the CDR3 counts 15 amino acids. CDR3 DNA only is kept here, 45 bases in frame from base 1. The germline V end is reduced by 0 bases and the J end by 4 bases; junction bases left unmatched: 3.